This T cell receptor beta chain is from a study of blood T cells in healthy people across ages. Study background: Researchers report that template switching captured about one barcoded beta molecule per two T cells. Overall study results and limits: Per-million-T-cell TCR beta diversity fell roughly linearly with age.

This clonotype was seen more than once but under ten times. Antigen specificity is unknown. PCR was performed a second time for about 6 to 12 cycles using a sample-barcoded 5' primer and a J-beta primer mix. TCRdb re-analysed the 5' RACE reads in MiXCR, keeping a single row per CDR3 protein. Of around 1.7 million distinct CDR3 sequences listed, over 25% are singletons. This receptor was identified in a woman aged 25 to 39 in good health. The material sequenced was blood.

The CDR3 loop is CASSDLPGAFYGYTF. CDR3 coding DNA: TGTGCCAGCAGTGATCTTCCGGGGGCCTTCTATGGCTACACCTTC. The rearrangement links TRBV2 to TRBJ1-2, with TRBD1 as a possible D gene (6 bases). The germline CDR1 and CDR2 sequences are SNHLY and FYNNEI. The CDR3 consists of 15 residues. Trimming removed 3 bases at V and 4 bases at J, with 15 bases between.